This TCR beta chain was sequenced during a study of preoperative IRX-2 immunotherapy in early breast cancer. Treatment reported: preoperative locoregional IRX-2 cytokine immunotherapy. Libraries were prepared by immunoSEQ multiplex PCR; TCRdb keeps only in-frame clonotypes and omits some of them. Here the sample spans approximately 1,400 clones, less than 70% being singletons. This CDR3 comprises 14 residues. CDR1 and CDR2 from the germline V gene are MDHEN and SYDVKM. The V and J ends lost 6 bases and 1 base respectively, with 12 bases between them. The clonotype originates from a human donor with breast cancer. The specimen comprised tumor tissue, sampled before IRX-2 immunotherapy. The rearrangement links TRBV28 to TRBJ1-1, with D possibly being TRBD1 (5 bases). DNA for the CDR3: TGTGCCAGCAGAAATGGGGGTACGAACACTGAAGCTTTCTTT. This encodes CASRNGGTNTEAFF.